Listed below are T cell receptor beta chains from one sample, sequenced in a study of vaccination and CD4 T cells after COVID-19. TCRdb processed the PCR reads anew with MiXCR; each CDR3 protein has one entry. Of about 15,000 distinct CDR3 sequences in the sample, roughly three fifths were seen once. Their antigens are not known. The specimen was CD4+ T cells from blood, cultured in vitro. These receptors were collected from a human donor who had recovered from COVID-19. Both conserved end residues are part of each CDR3. The D gene is left open where the match is weak. Expanded clones get a size class; other rows say once, few or many, or leave the size out.

J | size | V | length | D | DNA | CDR3
TRBJ2-5 | - | TRBV10-3 | 14 | TRBD1 | TGTGCCATCAGTGGACAGGGCGAGGGGGAGACCCAGTACTTC | CAISGQGEGETQYF
TRBJ1-3 | - | TRBV7-9 | 16 | - | TGTGCCAGCAGCTCCCGGCAGGGGTCAGTGGGAAACACCATATATTTT | CASSSRQGSVGNTIYF
TRBJ1-1 | - | TRBV7-2 | 14 | - | TGTGCCAGCAGCTCCGACTCGGGCAACACTGAAGCTTTCTTT | CASSSDSGNTEAFF
TRBJ2-2 | once | TRBV7-9 | 16 | TRBD1 | TGTGCCAGCAGCTCCCAATCGCCAGGGGGTCCCGGGGAGCTGTTTTTT | CASSSQSPGGPGELFF
TRBJ2-7 | - | TRBV11-2 | 14 | - | TGTGCCAGCAGCTCCCTCCAGGGCCTGGGCGAGCAGTACTTC | CASSSLQGLGEQYF
TRBJ1-5 | - | TRBV12-3/TRBV12-4 | 14 | - | TGTGCCAGCAGTTTAACGGGGGGTCATCAGCCCCAGCATTTT | CASSLTGGHQPQHF
TRBJ2-3 | - | TRBV24-1 | 13 | - | TGTGCCACCAGTGATTCGAATGATGGTACGCAGTATTTT | CATSDSNDGTQYF
TRBJ1-5 | - | TRBV28 | 16 | - | TGTGCCAGCAGCCCTGCCCGGGACGTAAGCAATCAGCCCCAGCATTTT | CASSPARDVSNQPQHF
TRBJ2-1 | - | TRBV3-1 | 14 | TRBD2 | TGTGCCAGCAGCCAAAACCTAGCGGGCAATGAGCAGTTCTTC | CASSQNLAGNEQFF
TRBJ2-7 | - | TRBV30 | 12 | - | TGTGCCTGGATTACTTCAGGGTTGGAGCAGTACTTC | CAWITSGLEQYF
TRBJ2-5 | few | TRBV24-1 | 12 | - | TGTGCCACCAGTAAGGGTCAAGAGACCCAGTACTTC | CATSKGQETQYF
TRBJ2-5 | - | TRBV6-5 | 12 | - | TGTGCCAGCAGTTCCAGGGGGGGTCTAGAGTACTTC | CASSSRGGLEYF
TRBJ2-1 | - | TRBV27 | 17 | TRBD2 | TGTGCCAGCAGTTTATCGCTAGCGGGGGGGAATTACAATGAGCAGTTCTTC | CASSLSLAGGNYNEQFF
TRBJ1-5 | few | TRBV19 | 15 | - | TGTGCCAGTAGTCCTAACAGGGATAGCAATCAGCCCCAGCATTTT | CASSPNRDSNQPQHF
TRBJ2-1 | - | TRBV20-1 | 13 | - | TGCAGTGCTACTTGGAGCTCCTACAATGAGCAGTTCTTC | CSATWSSYNEQFF
TRBJ2-2 | - | TRBV5-8 | 15 | TRBD1 | TGTGCCAGCAGTTTGGACAGGACCTACACCGGGGAGCTGTTTTTT | CASSLDRTYTGELFF
TRBJ2-3 | - | TRBV6-1 | 14 | - | TGTGCCAGCAGTGAAGACCAGGGGACAGATACGCAGTATTTT | CASSEDQGTDTQYF
TRBJ2-1 | - | TRBV7-9 | 17 | - | TGTGCCAGCAGCCTTCAACCCGTGTGGAGCTCCTACAATGAGCAGTTCTTC | CASSLQPVWSSYNEQFF
TRBJ1-1 | - | TRBV6-1 | 14 | - | TGTGCCAGCAGTGAAGCGGCGGGTACCACTGAAGCTTTCTTT | CASSEAAGTTEAFF
TRBJ1-1 | - | TRBV6-1 | 13 | - | TGTGCCAGCAGCCTCGGGGCAGCCAGTGAAGCTTTCTTT | CASSLGAASEAFF
TRBJ1-6 | - | TRBV6-2/TRBV6-3 | 14 | TRBD1 | TGTGCCAGCGCCCTGGGACAGGGTAAATCACCCCTCCACTTT | CASALGQGKSPLHF
TRBJ2-7 | - | TRBV24-1 | 14 | - | TGTGCCACCAGTGATGCGGTGAGGAGCTACGAGCAGTACTTC | CATSDAVRSYEQYF